This T cell receptor beta chain stems from a study of shared clonotypes between healthy human individuals. Study details: Aged between 18 and 49, the donors were a couple of women and a few men.

As regards this clone: As yet, its antigen is unknown.

The run depth of the assay was deep. Profiling relied on immunoSEQ multiplex PCR, and the TCRdb table lists in-frame clones only, not all of them. The sample has roughly 1,600,000 clones; roughly 98.5% are singletons. V was pared by 0 bases and J by 2 bases, with 4 bases between. CDR3 size: 13 residues. Germline V gene lookup returns CDR1 SGHKS and CDR2 YYEKEE (reference sequence). Whole-study results and caveats: As a rule, naive subsets had a larger estimated richness than memory subsets.

Sequencing input: naive CD4+ T cells sorted from blood. Subset meaning: CD45RA+ positively selected. This clonotype was sampled from a man aged 25-45 years in good health. V and J are TRBV5-5 and TRBJ2-3, with D unclear. The CDR3 nucleotides read TGTGCCAGCAGCTTGGCCGCCACAGATACGCAGTATTTT. Protein product: CASSLAATDTQYF.